The 7 T cell receptor beta chains presented below share a single source sample, sequenced in a study of blood T cell repertoires in COVID-19. TCRdb's table, derived via immunoSEQ multiplex PCR, lists solely in-frame clones and lacks some. The sample includes about 430,000 clones, over 75% of them seen just once. Material for sequencing was PBMCs or T cells enriched from blood (not recorded which). The source of these receptors is a woman younger than 35 who had been exposed to COVID-19.

This chain joins TRBV5-4 and TRBJ2-7; 7 nucleotides line up with TRBD2. The CDR3 is 14 residues long. CDR1 SGHNT and CDR2 YYREEE come from the germline V gene (reference sequence). The J segment lost 4 bases and the V segment lost 5 bases, leaving 9 bases of the junction unmatched. DNA of the CDR3: TGTGCCAGCAGTCTCCGACACGGGGGGTACGAGCAGTACTTC. Translated, it gives CASSLRHGGYEQYF.

This clone appeared a few times. The CDR3, as DNA: TGTGCCAGCCGGACAGGGGCATACAATGAGCAGTTCTTC. This sequence encodes CASRTGAYNEQFF. The genes are TRBV6-5 and TRBJ2-1; 9 nucleotides match TRBD1. With 8 bases clipped from V and 4 bases from J, the junction kept 3 bases outside the gene matches. Germline lookup yields CDR1 MNHEY and CDR2 SVGAGI. The CDR3 runs to 13 residues.

The V and J genes are TRBV25-1 and TRBJ1-1; D remains unclear. In germline, CDR1 is MGHDK, CDR2 SYGVNS. CDR3 length: 11 residues. Trimming shortened V by 10 bases and J by 2 bases, and 8 bases separated the two germline ends. In DNA form, the CDR3 reads TGTGCCACACTACGAAACACTGAAGCTTTCTTT. It yields the protein CATLRNTEAFF.

The chain is built from TRBV29-1 and TRBJ1-3; D might be TRBD1 (6 bases). Trimming removed 7 bases at V and 0 bases at J, with 22 bases between. Germline lookup yields CDR1 SQVTM and CDR2 ANQGSEA. This CDR3 spans 17 amino acids. CDR3 sequence reads: CSAHPGQTTSSGNTIYF. The CDR3 DNA reads TGCAGCGCGCACCCCGGACAGACGACGAGCTCTGGAAACACCATATATTTT.

The chain recombines TRBV6-2 or TRBV6-3 with TRBJ2-5; 8 nucleotides agree with TRBD2. The CDR3 extends over 17 amino acids. Germline CDR1 reads MNHEY; CDR2 reads SVGEGT. V lost 4 bases, J lost 5 bases, and 15 bases stayed unmatched. CDR3 in amino acids: CASSSPPLAGFGETQYF. CDR3 coding DNA: TGTGCCAGCAGTTCGCCTCCCTTAGCGGGGTTTGGGGAGACCCAGTACTTC.

The chain is built from TRBV28 and TRBJ1-3; D perhaps matches TRBD1 (5 bases). This CDR3 is 16 amino acids long. Germline loops: CDR1 MDHEN, CDR2 SYDVKM. Trimming removed 3 bases from V and 0 bases from J, with 12 bases in between. The CDR3 reads CASSLFRGYSGNTIYF. The CDR3 DNA reads as TGTGCCAGCAGTTTGTTTAGGGGCTACTCTGGAAACACCATATATTTT.

Worth noting for this clone: Other DNA variants within this sample encode the same CDR3. This rearrangement joins TRBV9 to TRBJ2-3, with D hard to call. The CDR3 runs to 12 residues. Deletions cut 4 bases from V and 4 bases from J, with 7 bases between. The germline V gene encodes CDR1 SGDLS and CDR2 YYNGEE. CDR3 region: CASSPGADTQYF. CDR3 coding DNA: TGTGCCAGCAGCCCAGGTGCAGATACGCAGTATTTT. Complete variable domain (other parts from reference TRBV9 and TRBJ2-3): DSGVTQTPKHLITATGQRVTLRCSPRSGDLSVYWYQQSLDQGLQFLIQYYNGEERAKGNILERFSAQQFPDLHSELNLSSLELGDSALYFCASSPGADTQYFGPGTRLTVL.